A single sample gave rise to the 27 T cell receptor beta chains below, sequenced in a study of T cell responses to AZD1222 COVID-19 vaccine. Repertoires were generated with immunoSEQ multiplex PCR, while TCRdb's copy carries only in-frame clones and drops some. The repertoire consists of some 120,000 clones, with around nine tenths occurring once and the leading ten covering approximately 3%. Sample: peripheral blood, taken on day 0 of AZD1222 vaccination. These receptors all come from an adult in good health.

The rearrangement joins TRBV14 to TRBJ2-5, with D uncertain. The V gene's germline CDR1 is SGHDN and CDR2 FVKESK. This CDR3 has 11 residues. The V end lost 0 bases, the J end lost 5 bases, and 1 base lay between the germline ends. The CDR3 DNA is TGTGCCAGCAGCCAAGAGGAGACCCAGTACTTC. Protein: CASSQEETQYF. Looking up the rest from reference TRBV14 and TRBJ2-5 gives the full variable domain: EAGVTQFPSHSVIEKGQTVTLRCDPISGHDNLYWYRRVMGKEIKFLLHFVKESKQDESGMPNNRFLAERTGGTYSTLKVQPAELEDSGVYFCASSQEETQYFGPGTRLLVL.

This sequence joins TRBV24-1 and TRBJ2-2; 14 bases are shared with TRBD2. From germline, CDR1 is KGHDR and CDR2 SFDVKD. CDR3 length: 18 amino acids. The ends lost 5 bases at V and 2 bases at J; junction bases unmatched: 6. CDR3 residues: CATSVQGLAGANTGELFF. CDR3 DNA: TGTGCCACCAGTGTGCAGGGACTAGCGGGAGCCAACACCGGGGAGCTGTTTTTT.

The chain recombines TRBV5-1 with TRBJ2-7, with TRBD2 identical over 9 bases. This CDR3 has 15 residues. Germline V gene lookup returns CDR1 SGHRS and CDR2 YFSETQ. The junction had 7 bases not matched to a gene; V was cut back by 4 bases and J by 2 bases. The CDR3 nucleotides read TGCGCCAGCAGCAGCACTGCGGGAGGGCCCTACGAGCAGTACTTC. Translation: CASSSTAGGPYEQYF.

The chain has TRBV5-1 and TRBJ1-5; D gene uncertain. The V gene's germline CDR1 is SGHRS and CDR2 YFSETQ. Trimming stripped 4 bases from V and 6 bases from J, with 17 bases between. The CDR3 has 15 residues. CDR3 in amino acids: CASSPRGGSGQPQHF. DNA of the CDR3: TGCGCCAGCAGCCCCCGTGGAGGGTCCGGTCAGCCCCAGCATTTT. The full variable domain, completed using reference TRBV5-1 and TRBJ1-5, is KAGVTQTPRYLIKTRGQQVTLSCSPISGHRSVSWYQQTPGQGLQFLFEYFSETQRNKGNFPGRFSGRQFSNSRSEMNVSTLELGDSALYLCASSPRGGSGQPQHFGDGTRLSIL.

The V call is TRBV4-1, the J call TRBJ1-1; D unclear. Per germline, CDR1 MGHRA and CDR2 YSYEKL. The CDR3 consists of 12 residues. Trimming removed 3 bases from V and 6 bases from J, with 8 bases in between. The CDR3 reads CASSHGVSEAFF. For the CDR3, the DNA is TGCGCCAGCAGCCACGGGGTTTCTGAAGCTTTCTTT.

The genes are TRBV7-9 and TRBJ1-1; 8 bases are a match to TRBD1. With V trimmed by 11 bases and J by 0 bases, 2 bases remained unmatched. This CDR3 has 12 residues. The germline V gene has CDR1 SEHNR and CDR2 FQNEAQ (reference sequence). The CDR3 sequence: CAGQGMNTEAFF. The CDR3 nucleotides read TGTGCCGGACAGGGAATGAACACTGAAGCTTTCTTT.

The J gene is TRBJ2-3, the V gene TRBV19; 9 nucleotides match TRBD1. This CDR3 is 16 amino acids long. The germline CDR1 and CDR2 sequences are LNHDA and SQIVND (reference sequence). The V segment lost 3 bases and the J segment 0 bases; nucleotides outside the gene matches: 4. The CDR3 DNA follows: TGTGCCAGTAGTATGAGGGGGACAGGGAGCACAGATACGCAGTATTTT. Amino acids: CASSMRGTGSTDTQYF.

The CDR3 coding sequence is TGTGCCAGCAGCTTTCAAGTAGCTGGCGGGGAGCTGTTTTTT. Its protein product is CASSFQVAGGELFF. The V and J genes are TRBV7-2 and TRBJ2-2; D remains ambiguous. V gave up 3 bases and J gave up 7 bases, with 12 bases separating them. The CDR3 has 14 amino acids. The germline gives CDR1 SGHTA, CDR2 FQGNSA.

The chain is built from TRBV12-3 or TRBV12-4 and TRBJ1-1; D is ambiguous. The CDR3 runs to 12 residues. The V gene lost 4 bases and the J gene lost 11 bases, with 14 bases spanning the gap. The CDR3 DNA reads TGTGCCAGCAGTTCGCTCTCGGGGTTGGCTTTCTTT. Its translation: CASSSLSGLAFF.

The chain has TRBV19 and TRBJ1-4; the D is unclear. Trimming cost V 8 bases and J 4 bases, with 14 bases left between them. The CDR3 runs 14 residues. Germline V gene data show CDR1 as LNHDA and CDR2 as SQIVND (reference sequence). This CDR3 reads CASSRRQNNEKLFF. The CDR3 DNA reads as TGTGCCAGTTCCCGCCGGCAGAATAATGAAAAACTGTTTTTT.

The J gene is TRBJ2-7, the V gene TRBV18, with TRBD2 as a possible D gene (5 bases). The CDR3 has 15 amino acids. Germline-derived CDR1 and CDR2 are KGHSH and LQKENI. The V gene lost 0 bases and the J gene lost 3 bases, with 12 bases spanning the gap. CDR3 DNA: TGTGCCAGCTCACCACCCGAGCGGAGGCACTACGAGCAGTACTTC. Its protein product is CASSPPERRHYEQYF. Looking up the rest from reference TRBV18 and TRBJ2-7 gives the full variable domain: NAGVMQNPRHLVRRRGQEARLRCSPMKGHSHVYWYRQLPEEGLKFMVYLQKENIIDESGMPKERFSAEFPKEGPSILRIQQVVRGDSAAYFCASSPPERRHYEQYFGPGTRLTVT.

The genes are TRBV7-8 and TRBJ1-1; a weak D match, TRBD1 (5 bases). The CDR3 contains 15 residues. V lost 5 bases, J lost 1 base, and 14 bases lay in between. Germline lookup yields CDR1 SGHVS and CDR2 FQNEAQ. CDR3 protein: CASSRSGMKNTEAFF. CDR3 coding DNA: TGTGCCAGCAGCCGTTCAGGGATGAAGAACACTGAAGCTTTCTTT.

This chain joins TRBV6-5 and TRBJ1-2; D might be TRBD1 (5 bases). The germline gives CDR1 MNHEY, CDR2 SVGAGI. The V and J ends lost 3 bases and 3 bases respectively, with 11 bases between them. The CDR3 runs 14 residues. CDR3 amino acids: CASSYGGLDYGYTF. In DNA form, the CDR3 reads TGTGCCAGCAGTTATGGGGGTCTGGACTATGGCTACACCTTC.

The chain recombines TRBV5-1 with TRBJ2-2, with 9 bases that match TRBD2. This CDR3 comprises 16 residues. In germline, CDR1 is SGHRS, CDR2 YFSETQ. V trimming: 2 bases; J trimming: 8 bases; junction bases outside the gene matches: 10. CDR3 bases: TGCGCCAGCAGCTTCTTTAGCGGGAGTATCCAAGGGGAGCTGTTTTTT. Its translation: CASSFFSGSIQGELFF.

The genes are TRBV5-1 and TRBJ2-7; 11 bases map to TRBD2. Losses at the gene ends were 6 bases for V and 2 bases for J; bases not matched to a gene: 7. Germline CDR1 reads SGHRS; CDR2 reads YFSETQ. This CDR3 comprises 15 residues. CDR3 loop: CASTHGTSGTYEQYF. In DNA, the CDR3 is TGCGCCAGCACCCACGGGACTAGCGGAACCTACGAGCAGTACTTC.

V and J are TRBV7-9 and TRBJ1-2; D ambiguous. The V end lost 1 base, the J end lost 5 bases, and 5 bases lay between the germline ends. The length of the CDR3 is 12 residues. CDR1 SEHNR and CDR2 FQNEAQ come from the germline V gene (reference sequence). The CDR3, as DNA: TGTGCCAGCAGCTTAGAAGGTTATGGCTACACCTTC. Translation: CASSLEGYGYTF.

J is TRBJ2-7 and V is TRBV7-9; D unclear. This CDR3 comprises 15 residues. Germline V gene lookup returns CDR1 SEHNR and CDR2 FQNEAQ (reference sequence). V was clipped by 3 bases and J by 3 bases, with 15 bases between them. The CDR3 nucleotides read TGTGCCAGCAGCTTTCAGACTGGCCCCCTCTACGAGCAGTACTTC. This sequence encodes CASSFQTGPLYEQYF.

The chain combines TRBV7-2 with TRBJ2-5; weak D call: TRBD1 (5 bases). The CDR3 runs to 17 residues. Between the trimmed V and J ends, which lost 5 bases and 7 bases, there was a span of 26 bases. Germline CDR1 reads SGHTA; CDR2 reads FQGNSA. This CDR3 reads CASSALSRAQAFVTQYF. CDR3 DNA: TGTGCCAGCAGCGCCCTCAGCAGGGCGCAGGCTTTTGTGACCCAGTACTTC.

CDR3 protein: CASSRTVNTGELFF. CDR3 nucleotide sequence: TGTGCCAGCAGCCGGACGGTGAACACCGGGGAGCTGTTTTTT. The chain recombines TRBV4-2 with TRBJ2-2; D remains unclear. The germline V gene has CDR1 LGHNA and CDR2 YNFKEQ. V was shortened by 4 bases and J by 1 base, with 7 bases between the two germline ends. The CDR3 has 14 residues.

The chain links TRBV7-6 to TRBJ1-4, with 9 bases matching TRBD1. The junction had 3 bases not matched to a gene; V was cut back by 4 bases and J by 3 bases. The CDR3 totals 15 residues. Germline CDR1 SGHVS, CDR2 FNYEAQ. CDR3 coding DNA: TGTGCCAGCAGCTCGGACAGGGGCCCTAATGAAAAACTGTTTTTT. This translates into CASSSDRGPNEKLFF. Variable domain in full (rest from reference TRBV7-6 and TRBJ1-4): GAGVSQSPRYKVTKRGQDVALRCDPISGHVSLYWYRQALGQGPEFLTYFNYEAQQDKSGLPNDRFSAERPEGSISTLTIQRTEQRDSAMYRCASSSDRGPNEKLFFGSGTQLSVL.

The rearrangement uses TRBV6-2 or TRBV6-3 and TRBJ1-2; D ambiguous. CDR3 length equals 12 residues. Germline V gene sequence: CDR1 MNHEY, CDR2 SVGEGT. V was clipped by 6 bases and J by 8 bases, with 13 bases between them. CDR3 coding DNA: TGTGCCAGCAGCCGGATTTTAAGAGGCTACACCTTC. This gives the protein CASSRILRGYTF.

In nucleotides, the CDR3 is TGCGCCAGCAGCCAAGATCGAGGCACCTACGAGCAGTACTTC. It specifies CASSQDRGTYEQYF. The rearrangement links TRBV4-3 to TRBJ2-7; D uncertain. V was clipped by 0 bases and J by 2 bases, with 8 bases between them. The CDR3 is made up of 14 amino acids. Germline V gene sequence: CDR1 LGHNA, CDR2 YSLEER.

The chain employs TRBV7-2 and TRBJ2-7; D is uncertain. Deletions cut 1 base from V and 3 bases from J, with 7 bases between. CDR1 and CDR2 from the germline V gene are SGHTA and FQGNSA. The CDR3 extends over 13 amino acids. The CDR3 reads CASSLVRNYEQYF. In nucleotides, the CDR3 is TGTGCCAGCAGCTTAGTCCGCAACTACGAGCAGTACTTC.

This chain joins TRBV7-9 and TRBJ1-1; D is undetermined. Germline V lookup: CDR1 SEHNR, CDR2 FQNEAQ (reference sequence). Trimming took 9 bases from V and 8 from J, leaving 13 bases between them. The CDR3 contains 11 residues. The CDR3 region is CASGVRLEAFF. The CDR3 nucleotides read TGTGCCAGTGGTGTGAGGCTGGAAGCTTTCTTT.

The chain recombines TRBV10-3 with TRBJ1-1, with TRBD1 matching over 7 bases. This CDR3 comprises 12 residues. The V and J ends lost 8 bases and 4 bases, in that order; junction bases with no gene match: 4. Germline CDR1 ENHRY, CDR2 SYGVKD. In DNA, the CDR3 is TGTGCCATCTCCCAGGGGGGCACTGAAGCTTTCTTT. This translates into CAISQGGTEAFF.

This rearrangement joins TRBV30 to TRBJ2-5; 13 bases are shared with TRBD2. Germline V gene sequence: CDR1 GTSNPN, CDR2 SVGIG (reference sequence). There are 15 residues in the CDR3. V shed 6 bases, J shed 4 bases, and the junction held 8 bases outside the gene matches. The CDR3 is CACTSGRALSETQYF. The CDR3 DNA is TGTGCCTGCACTAGCGGGAGGGCCCTATCAGAGACCCAGTACTTC.

CDR3 region: CATTTPGDGGYTF. Written as DNA, the CDR3 is TGTGCCACTACCACTCCCGGGGACGGAGGCTACACCTTC. The gene calls are TRBV19 and TRBJ1-2; TRBD1 is a possible D gene (5 bases). Trimming shortened V by 10 bases and J by 8 bases, and 20 bases separated the two germline ends. Germline CDR1 is LNHDA and CDR2 is SQIVND (reference sequence). This CDR3 region has 13 residues.